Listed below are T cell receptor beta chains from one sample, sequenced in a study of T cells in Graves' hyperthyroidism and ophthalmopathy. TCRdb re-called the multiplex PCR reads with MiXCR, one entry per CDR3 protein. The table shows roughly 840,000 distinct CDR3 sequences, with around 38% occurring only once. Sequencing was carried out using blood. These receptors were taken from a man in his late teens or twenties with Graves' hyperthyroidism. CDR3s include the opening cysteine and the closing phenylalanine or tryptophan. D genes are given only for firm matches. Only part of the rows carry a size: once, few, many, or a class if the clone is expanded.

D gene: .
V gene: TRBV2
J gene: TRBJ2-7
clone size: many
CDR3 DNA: TGTGCCAGCAGTGAAGCCCTCCGCGACGAGCAGTACTTC
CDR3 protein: CASSEALRDEQYF

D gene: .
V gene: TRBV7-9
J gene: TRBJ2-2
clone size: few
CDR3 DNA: TGTGCCAGCAGCAAGGGTAGTGGGGAGCTGTTTTTT
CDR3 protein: CASSKGSGELFF

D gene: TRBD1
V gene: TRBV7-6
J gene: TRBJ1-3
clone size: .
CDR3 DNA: TGTGCCAGCAGCTTATACCCCGCACCTGAGACAGGGAGGTCCGGAAACACCATATATTTT
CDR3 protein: CASSLYPAPETGRSGNTIYF

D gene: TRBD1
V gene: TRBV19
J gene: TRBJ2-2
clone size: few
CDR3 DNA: TGTGCCAGTACCTCGGGACAGGCAAACACCGGGGAGCTGTTTTTT
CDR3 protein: CASTSGQANTGELFF

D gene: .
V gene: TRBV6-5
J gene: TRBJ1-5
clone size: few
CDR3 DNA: TGTGCCAGCAGTGTAGTCGGTAGCAATCAGCCCCAGCATTTT
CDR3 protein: CASSVVGSNQPQHF

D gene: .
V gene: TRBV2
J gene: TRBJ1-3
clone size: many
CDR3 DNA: TGTGCCAGCAGTGAAGCGCCAGGGAATGGAAACACCATATATTTT
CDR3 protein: CASSEAPGNGNTIYF

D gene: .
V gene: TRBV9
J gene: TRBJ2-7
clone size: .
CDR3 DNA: TGTGCCAGCAGCCAGGCTATCACGGACAGAAGAGCCTACGAGCAGTACTTC
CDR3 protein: CASSQAITDRRAYEQYF

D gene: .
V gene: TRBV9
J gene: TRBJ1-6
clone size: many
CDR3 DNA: TGTGCCAGCAGCGGGATAGGGGATTCACCCCTCCACTTT
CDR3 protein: CASSGIGDSPLHF

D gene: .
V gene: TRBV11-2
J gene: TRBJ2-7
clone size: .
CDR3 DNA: TGTGCCAGCAGCCCCAGCACAGGGCCTTCCTACGAGCAGTACTTC
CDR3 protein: CASSPSTGPSYEQYF

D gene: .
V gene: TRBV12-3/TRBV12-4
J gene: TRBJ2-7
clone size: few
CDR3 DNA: TGTGCCAGCAGATCCGGGACGACCTACGAGCAGTACTTC
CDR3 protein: CASRSGTTYEQYF

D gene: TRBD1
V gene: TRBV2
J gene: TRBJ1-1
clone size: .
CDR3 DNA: TGTGCCAGCAGCCTCGGGACAGGGGGCCAAGAAGCTTTCTTT
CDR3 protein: CASSLGTGGQEAFF

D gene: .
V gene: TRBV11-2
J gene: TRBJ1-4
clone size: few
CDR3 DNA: TGTGCCAGCAGCCGCTCCAGGAGCGAAAAACTGTTTTTT
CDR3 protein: CASSRSRSEKLFF

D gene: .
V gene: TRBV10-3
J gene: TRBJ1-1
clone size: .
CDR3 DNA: TGTGCCATCAGTGGAGCGGTGGTTGAAGCTTTCTTT
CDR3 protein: CAISGAVVEAFF

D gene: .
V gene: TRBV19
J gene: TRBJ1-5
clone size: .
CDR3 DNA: TGTGCCAGTAGTATTCCAGACAGCCTGGCTCGGCCCCAGCATTTT
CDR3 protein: CASSIPDSLARPQHF

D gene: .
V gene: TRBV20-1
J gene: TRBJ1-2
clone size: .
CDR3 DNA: TGCAGTGCTAGGGGAGCAGATACCTTCTATGGCTACACCTTC
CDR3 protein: CSARGADTFYGYTF

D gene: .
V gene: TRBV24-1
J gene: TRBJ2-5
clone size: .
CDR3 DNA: TGTGCCGCCAGTGATTTGTATGGGAAAGAGACCCAGTACTTC
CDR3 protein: CAASDLYGKETQYF